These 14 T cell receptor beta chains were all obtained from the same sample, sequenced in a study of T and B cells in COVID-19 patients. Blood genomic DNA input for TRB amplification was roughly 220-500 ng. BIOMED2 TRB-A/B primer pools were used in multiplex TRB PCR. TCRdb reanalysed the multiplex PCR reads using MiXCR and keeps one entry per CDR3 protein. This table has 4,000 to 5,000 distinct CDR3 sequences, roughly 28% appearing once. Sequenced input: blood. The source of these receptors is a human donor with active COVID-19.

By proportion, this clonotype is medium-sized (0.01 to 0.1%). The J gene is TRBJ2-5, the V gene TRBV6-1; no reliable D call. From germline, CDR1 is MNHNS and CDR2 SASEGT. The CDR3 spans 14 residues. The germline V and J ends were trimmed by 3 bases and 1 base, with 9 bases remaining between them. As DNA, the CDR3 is TGTGCCAGCAGTGATCGGTCTACCCAAGAGACCCAGTACTTC. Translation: CASSDRSTQETQYF.

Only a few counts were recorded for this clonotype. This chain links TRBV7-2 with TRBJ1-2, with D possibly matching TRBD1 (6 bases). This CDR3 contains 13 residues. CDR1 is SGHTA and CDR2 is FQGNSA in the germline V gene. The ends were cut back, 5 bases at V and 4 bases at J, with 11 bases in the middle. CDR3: CASSPTGPYGYTF. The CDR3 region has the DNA TGTGCCAGCAGCCCGACAGGCCCCTATGGCTACACCTTC.

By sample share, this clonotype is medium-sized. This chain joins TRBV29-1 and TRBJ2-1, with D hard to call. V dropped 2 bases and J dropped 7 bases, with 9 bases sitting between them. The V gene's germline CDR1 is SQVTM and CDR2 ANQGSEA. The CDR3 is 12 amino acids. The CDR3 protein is CSVELPVNEQFF. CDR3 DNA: TGCAGCGTTGAACTACCCGTTAATGAGCAGTTCTTC.

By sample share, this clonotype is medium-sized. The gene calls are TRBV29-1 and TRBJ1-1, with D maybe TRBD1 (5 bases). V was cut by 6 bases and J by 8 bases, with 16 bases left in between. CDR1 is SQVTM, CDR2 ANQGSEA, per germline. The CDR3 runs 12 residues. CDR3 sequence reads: CSVLGGAFEAFF. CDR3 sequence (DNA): TGCAGCGTCCTGGGTGGGGCTTTCGAAGCTTTCTTT.

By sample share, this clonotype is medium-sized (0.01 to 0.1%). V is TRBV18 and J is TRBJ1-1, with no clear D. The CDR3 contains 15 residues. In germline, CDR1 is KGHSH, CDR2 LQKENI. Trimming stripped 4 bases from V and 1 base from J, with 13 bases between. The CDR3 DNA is TGTGCCAGCTCACTTCAATTCAATCCGAACACTGAAGCTTTCTTT. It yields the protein CASSLQFNPNTEAFF.

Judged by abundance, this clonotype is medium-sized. Here the CDR3 reads CASSIGQGNAEQYF. The CDR3 DNA follows: TGTGCCAGTAGTATCGGACAGGGGAACGCCGAGCAGTACTTC. The V call is TRBV19, the J call TRBJ2-7, with TRBD1 matching 9 bases. This CDR3 is 14 amino acids long. From germline, CDR1 is LNHDA and CDR2 SQIVND (reference sequence). V shed 3 bases, J shed 6 bases, and the junction held 6 bases outside the gene matches.

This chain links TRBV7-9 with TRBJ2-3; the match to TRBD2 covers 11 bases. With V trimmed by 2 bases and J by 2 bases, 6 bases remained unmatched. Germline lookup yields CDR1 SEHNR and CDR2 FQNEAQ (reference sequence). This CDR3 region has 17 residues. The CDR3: CASSLPSGRRDTDTQYF. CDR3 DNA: TGTGCCAGCAGCTTACCTAGCGGGAGGCGGGACACAGATACGCAGTATTTT. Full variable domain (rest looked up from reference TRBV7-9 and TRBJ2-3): DTGVSQNPRHKITKRGQNVTFRCDPISEHNRLYWYRQTLGQGPEFLTYFQNEAQLEKSRLLSDRFSAERPKGSFSTLEIQRTEQGDSAMYLCASSLPSGRRDTDTQYFGPGTRLTVL.

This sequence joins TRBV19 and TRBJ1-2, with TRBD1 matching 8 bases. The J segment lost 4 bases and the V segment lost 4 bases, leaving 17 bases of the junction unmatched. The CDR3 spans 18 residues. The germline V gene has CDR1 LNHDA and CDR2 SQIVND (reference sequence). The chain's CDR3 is CASSTPHYFLQGGYGYTF. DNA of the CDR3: TGTGCCAGTAGTACGCCGCACTATTTCCTACAGGGGGGCTATGGCTACACCTTC.

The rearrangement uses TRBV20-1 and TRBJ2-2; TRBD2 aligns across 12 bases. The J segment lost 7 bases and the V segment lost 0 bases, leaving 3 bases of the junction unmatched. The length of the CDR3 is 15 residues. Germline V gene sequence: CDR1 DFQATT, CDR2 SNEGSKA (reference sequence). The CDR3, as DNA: TGCAGTGCTAGAGACGGGACTAGCGGGTTCGGGGAGCTGTTTTTT. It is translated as CSARDGTSGFGELFF.

Here the CDR3 reads CASSLQGLNQPQHF. CDR3 in DNA: TGTGCCAGCAGTCTACAGGGCCTCAATCAGCCCCAGCATTTT. V and J are TRBV6-1 and TRBJ1-5; tentative D call: TRBD1 (6 bases). This CDR3 spans 14 amino acids. Germline V gene data show CDR1 as MNHNS and CDR2 as SASEGT. V lost 5 bases to trimming and J lost 3 bases, with 11 bases between them.

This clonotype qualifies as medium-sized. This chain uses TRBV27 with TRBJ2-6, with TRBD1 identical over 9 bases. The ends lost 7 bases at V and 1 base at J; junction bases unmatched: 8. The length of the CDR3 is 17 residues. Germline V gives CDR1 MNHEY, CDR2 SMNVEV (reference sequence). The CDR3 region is CASTLGQGSSGANVLTF. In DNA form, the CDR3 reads TGTGCCAGCACTTTGGGACAGGGTTCGTCTGGGGCCAACGTCCTGACTTTC.

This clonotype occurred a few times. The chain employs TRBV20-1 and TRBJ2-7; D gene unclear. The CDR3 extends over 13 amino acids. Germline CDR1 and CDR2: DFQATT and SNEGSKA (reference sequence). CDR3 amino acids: CRETDGPLYEQYF. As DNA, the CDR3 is TGCAGGGAGACTGACGGGCCCCTCTACGAGCAGTACTTC.

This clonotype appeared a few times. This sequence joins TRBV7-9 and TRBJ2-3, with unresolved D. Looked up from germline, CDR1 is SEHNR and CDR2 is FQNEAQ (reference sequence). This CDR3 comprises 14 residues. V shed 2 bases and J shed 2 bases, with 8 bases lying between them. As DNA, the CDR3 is TGTGCCAGCAGCTTATCTTGGAACACAGATACGCAGTATTTT. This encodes CASSLSWNTDTQYF.

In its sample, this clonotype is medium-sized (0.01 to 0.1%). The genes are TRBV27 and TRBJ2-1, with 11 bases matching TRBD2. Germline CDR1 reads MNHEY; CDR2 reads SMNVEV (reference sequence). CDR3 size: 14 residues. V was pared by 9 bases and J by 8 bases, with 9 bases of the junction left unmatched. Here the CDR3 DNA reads TGTGCCAGTCGCTTAGCGGGAGGGTCCGATGAGCAGTTCTTC. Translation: CASRLAGGSDEQFF.